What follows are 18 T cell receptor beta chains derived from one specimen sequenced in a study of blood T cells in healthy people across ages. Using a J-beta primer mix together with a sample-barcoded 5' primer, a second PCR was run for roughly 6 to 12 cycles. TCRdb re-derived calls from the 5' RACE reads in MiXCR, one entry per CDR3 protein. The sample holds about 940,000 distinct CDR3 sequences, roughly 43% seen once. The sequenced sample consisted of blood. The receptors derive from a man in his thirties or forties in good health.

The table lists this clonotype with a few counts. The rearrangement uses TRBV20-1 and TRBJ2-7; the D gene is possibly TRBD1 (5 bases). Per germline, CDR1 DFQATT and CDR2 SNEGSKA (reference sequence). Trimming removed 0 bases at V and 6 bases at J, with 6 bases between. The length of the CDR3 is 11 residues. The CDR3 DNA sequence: TGCAGTGCTAGAGAGGGGCGCGAGCAGTACTTC. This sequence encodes CSAREGREQYF.

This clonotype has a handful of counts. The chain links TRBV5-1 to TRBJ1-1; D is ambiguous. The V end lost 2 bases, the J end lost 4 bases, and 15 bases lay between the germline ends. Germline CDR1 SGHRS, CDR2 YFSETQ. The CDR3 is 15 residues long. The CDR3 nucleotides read TGCGCCAGCAGCTTCGACTCCTCTGTTGGCACTGAAGCTTTCTTT. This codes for CASSFDSSVGTEAFF.

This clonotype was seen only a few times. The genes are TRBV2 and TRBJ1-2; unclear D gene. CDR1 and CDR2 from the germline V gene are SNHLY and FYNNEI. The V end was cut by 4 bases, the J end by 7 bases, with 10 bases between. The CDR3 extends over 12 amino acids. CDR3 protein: CASSGPSGGYTF. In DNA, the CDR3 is TGTGCCAGCAGTGGGCCGTCGGGTGGCTACACCTTC.

DNA for the CDR3: TGTGCCACCAGTGATTTCAGACAGGGTGAGGGCTATGGCTACACCTTC. It codes for CATSDFRQGEGYGYTF. The V gene is TRBV24-1, the J gene TRBJ1-2, with 7 nucleotides matching TRBD1. The V gene's germline CDR1 is KGHDR and CDR2 SFDVKD. CDR3 length: 16 residues. V lost 1 base to trimming and J lost 4 bases; unmatched junction nucleotides: 8.

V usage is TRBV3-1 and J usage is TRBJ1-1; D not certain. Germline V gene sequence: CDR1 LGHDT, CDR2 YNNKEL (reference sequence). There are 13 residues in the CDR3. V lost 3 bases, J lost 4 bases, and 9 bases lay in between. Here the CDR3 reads CASSQVSSTEAFF. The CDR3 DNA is TGTGCCAGCAGCCAGGTCAGTTCCACTGAAGCTTTCTTT.

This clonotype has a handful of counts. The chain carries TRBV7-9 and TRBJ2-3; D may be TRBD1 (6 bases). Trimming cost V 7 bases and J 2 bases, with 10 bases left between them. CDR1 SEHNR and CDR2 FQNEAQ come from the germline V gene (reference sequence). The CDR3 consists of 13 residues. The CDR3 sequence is CASTKGDTDTQYF. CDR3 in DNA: TGTGCCAGCACCAAGGGGGACACAGATACGCAGTATTTT.

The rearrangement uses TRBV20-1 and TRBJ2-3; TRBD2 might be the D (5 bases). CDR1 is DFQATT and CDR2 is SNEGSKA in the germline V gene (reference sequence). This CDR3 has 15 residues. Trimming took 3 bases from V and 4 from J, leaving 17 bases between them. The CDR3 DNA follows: TGCAGTGCTAGTGATTTTGCTAGCCTCGCAGATACGCAGTATTTT. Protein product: CSASDFASLADTQYF.

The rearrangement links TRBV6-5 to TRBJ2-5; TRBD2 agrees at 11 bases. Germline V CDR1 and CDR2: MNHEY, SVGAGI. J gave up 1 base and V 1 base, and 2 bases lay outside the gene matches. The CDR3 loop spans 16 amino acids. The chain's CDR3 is CASSYFLAGGQETQYF. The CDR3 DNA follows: TGTGCCAGCAGTTACTTTCTAGCGGGGGGCCAAGAGACCCAGTACTTC.

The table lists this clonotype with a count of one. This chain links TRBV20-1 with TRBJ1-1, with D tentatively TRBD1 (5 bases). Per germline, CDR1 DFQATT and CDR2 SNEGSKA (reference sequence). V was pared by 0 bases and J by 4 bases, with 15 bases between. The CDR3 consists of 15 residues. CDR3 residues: CSARDFTGPPTEAFF. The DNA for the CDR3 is TGCAGTGCTAGAGATTTCACGGGGCCGCCCACTGAAGCTTTCTTT.

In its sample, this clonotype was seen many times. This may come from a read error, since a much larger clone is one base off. CDR3 sequence (DNA): TGCAGTGCTAGAGATGGGGTAGCGGGGTACGACAATGAGCAGTACTTC. Protein sequence: CSARDGVAGYDNEQYF. The chain joins TRBV20-1 to TRBJ2-1, with 8 bases that match TRBD2. The J call may be faulty, since TRBJ2-7 better matches the DNA end. Germline lookup yields CDR1 DFQATT and CDR2 SNEGSKA (reference sequence). The CDR3 sequence is 16 residues long.

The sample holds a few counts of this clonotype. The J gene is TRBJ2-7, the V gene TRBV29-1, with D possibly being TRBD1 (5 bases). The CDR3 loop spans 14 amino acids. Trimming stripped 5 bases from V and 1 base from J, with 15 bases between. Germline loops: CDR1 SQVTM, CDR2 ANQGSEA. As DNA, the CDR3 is TGCAGCGTTACAAACAGGCTCTCATCCTACGAGCAGTACTTC. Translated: CSVTNRLSSYEQYF.

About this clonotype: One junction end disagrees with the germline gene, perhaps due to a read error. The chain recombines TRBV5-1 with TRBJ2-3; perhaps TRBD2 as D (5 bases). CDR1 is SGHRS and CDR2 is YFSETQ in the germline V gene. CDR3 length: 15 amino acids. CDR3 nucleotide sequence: TGCGCCAGCAGCTTGGGAGGGTCGAGCACAGATACGAAGTATTTT. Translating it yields CASSLGGSSTDTKYF.

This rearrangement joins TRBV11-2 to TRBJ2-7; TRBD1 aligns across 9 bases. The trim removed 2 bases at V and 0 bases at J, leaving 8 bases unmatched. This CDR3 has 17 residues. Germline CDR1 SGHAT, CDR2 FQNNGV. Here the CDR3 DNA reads TGTGCCAGCAGCTTAAACAGGGGGCTCGGAAGCTCCTACGAGCAGTACTTC. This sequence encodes CASSLNRGLGSSYEQYF.

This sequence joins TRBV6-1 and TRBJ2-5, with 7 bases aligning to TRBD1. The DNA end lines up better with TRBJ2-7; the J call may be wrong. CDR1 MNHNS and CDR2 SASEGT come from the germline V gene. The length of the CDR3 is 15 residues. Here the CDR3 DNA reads TGTGCCAGCAGTGAATGGCCAGGGGGAGTTTACGAGCAGTACTTC. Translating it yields CASSEWPGGVYEQYF.

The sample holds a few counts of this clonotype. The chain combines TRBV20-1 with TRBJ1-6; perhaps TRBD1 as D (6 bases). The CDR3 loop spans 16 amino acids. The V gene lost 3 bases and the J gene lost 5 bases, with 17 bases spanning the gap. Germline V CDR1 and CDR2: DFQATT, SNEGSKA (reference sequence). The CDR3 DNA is TGCAGTGCTAGCGAAACAGGGTATTCGGATAATTCACCCCTCCACTTT. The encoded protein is CSASETGYSDNSPLHF.

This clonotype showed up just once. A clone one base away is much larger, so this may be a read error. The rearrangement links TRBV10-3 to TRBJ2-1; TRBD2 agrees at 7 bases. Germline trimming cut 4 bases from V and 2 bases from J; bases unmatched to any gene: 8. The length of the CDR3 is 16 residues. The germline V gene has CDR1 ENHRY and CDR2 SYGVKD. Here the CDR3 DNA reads TGTGCCATCAGTGGGTCGTCCGGGGGGACCTACAATGAGCAGTTCTTC. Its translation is CAISGSSGGTYNEQFF.

DNA of the CDR3: TGCGCCAGCAGCCAAGGATCGACAACAACCGGGGAGCTGTTTTTT. Its translation: CASSQGSTTTGELFF. This chain links TRBV4-1 with TRBJ2-2; D remains unclear. CDR1 MGHRA and CDR2 YSYEKL come from the germline V gene. V gave up 1 base and J gave up 5 bases, with 11 bases separating them. This CDR3 spans 15 amino acids.

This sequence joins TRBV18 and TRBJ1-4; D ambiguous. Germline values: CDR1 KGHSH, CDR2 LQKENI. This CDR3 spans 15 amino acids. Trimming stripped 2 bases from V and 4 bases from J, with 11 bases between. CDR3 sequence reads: CASSPIQNRNEKLFF. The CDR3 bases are TGTGCCAGCTCACCAATACAGAACCGTAATGAAAAACTGTTTTTT.